This is a list of T cell receptor beta chains from one sample in a study of cytomegalovirus exposure and HLA in healthy donors. Profiling relied on immunoSEQ multiplex PCR, and the TCRdb table lists in-frame clones only, not all of them. The sample has 150,000 to 200,000 clones; approximately 72% are singletons. Input material: PBMCs. These TCRs come from a man between 40 and 49 years old in good health and CMV-seropositive. The CDR3 runs from the conserved cysteine through the conserved F or W. A D gene is named only where the DNA matches it firmly. A clone size is listed for some rows: how often the clone was seen (once, few, many), or a class if it is expanded.

J	size	V	D	CDR3	DNA
TRBJ1-1	.	TRBV19	.	CASSIRIGENTEAFF	TGTGCCAGTAGTATAAGAATCGGGGAGAACACTGAAGCTTTCTTT
TRBJ2-2	.	TRBV30	.	CAWSDGPGRSVNTGELFF	TGTGCCTGGAGCGATGGGCCAGGGCGATCGGTAAACACCGGGGAGCTGTTTTTT
TRBJ2-5	.	TRBV5-1	TRBD2	CASSLSLAGGPSETQYF	TGCGCCAGCAGCTTGAGTCTAGCGGGGGGGCCCTCAGAGACCCAGTACTTC
TRBJ2-1	once	TRBV7-9	.	CASSPNGNEQFF	TGTGCCAGCAGCCCAAACGGCAATGAGCAGTTCTTC
TRBJ2-2	.	TRBV27	.	CASSPSRVSGELFF	TGTGCCAGCAGTCCATCCAGGGTTTCTGGGGAGCTGTTTTTT
TRBJ1-1	.	TRBV5-4	TRBD1	CASSKGQGRTEAFF	TGTGCCAGCAGCAAAGGACAGGGGAGGACTGAAGCTTTCTTT
TRBJ2-7	.	TRBV18	TRBD1	CASGGTGVSYEQYF	TGTGCCAGCGGGGGCACAGGGGTCTCCTACGAGCAGTACTTC
TRBJ2-4	.	TRBV2	TRBD2	CASSDPAGGYIQYF	TGTGCCAGCAGTGATCCAGCGGGGGGGTACATTCAGTACTTC
TRBJ1-5	few	TRBV6-6	.	CASGDPWGGNQPQHF	TGTGCCAGCGGAGACCCTTGGGGGGGGAATCAGCCCCAGCATTTT
TRBJ1-5	.	TRBV6-6	.	CASTPNQPQHF	TGTGCCAGCACCCCTAATCAGCCCCAGCATTTT
TRBJ2-7	.	TRBV2	.	CASGGRGDYEQYF	TGTGCCAGCGGAGGCAGGGGGGACTACGAGCAGTACTTC
TRBJ2-2	few	TRBV4-3	.	CASSQEGRNGELFF	TGCGCCAGCAGCCAAGAGGGGAGGAACGGGGAGCTGTTTTTT
TRBJ2-1	few	TRBV7-9	.	CASSLGRRPPLYNEQFF	TGTGCCAGCAGCTTAGGGAGGAGGCCTCCCCTTTACAATGAGCAGTTCTTC
TRBJ1-4	.	TRBV9	TRBD1	CASSHNYRGLTNEKLFF	TGTGCCAGCAGCCATAATTACAGGGGTTTGACTAATGAAAAACTGTTTTTT
TRBJ2-3	.	TRBV11-3	.	CASSLYGGGGRTDTQYF	TGTGCCAGCAGCTTATATGGCGGGGGCGGTAGAACAGATACGCAGTATTTT
TRBJ2-1	.	TRBV20-1	.	CSVAAYNEQFF	TGCAGTGTGGCAGCCTACAATGAGCAGTTCTTC
TRBJ1-1	once	TRBV29-1	.	CSVDAGLGMNTEAFF	TGCAGCGTTGACGCAGGTTTGGGCATGAACACTGAAGCTTTCTTT
TRBJ1-1	once	TRBV15	.	CATSRDGRGMNTEAFF	TGTGCCACCAGCAGAGATGGTAGGGGAATGAACACTGAAGCTTTCTTT
TRBJ2-5	.	TRBV30	.	CAWSLSGGPSETQYF	TGTGCCTGGAGTCTTTCCGGGGGGCCTAGTGAGACCCAGTACTTC
TRBJ1-2	.	TRBV18	.	CASSPARDYGYTF	TGTGCCAGCTCACCGGCGAGGGACTATGGCTACACCTTC
TRBJ1-3	.	TRBV4-2	.	CASSQDLGDRGNTIYF	TGTGCCAGCAGCCAAGATTTAGGAGATCGCGGAAACACCATATATTTT
TRBJ1-1	.	TRBV7-9	.	CASSLNTNTEAFF	TGTGCCAGCAGCTTGAACACGAACACTGAAGCTTTCTTT
TRBJ1-5	.	TRBV19	.	CASSIPAGVQPQHF	TGTGCCAGTAGTATCCCGGCAGGGGTTCAGCCCCAGCATTTT
TRBJ2-3	.	TRBV6-1	.	CASTPSGADTQYF	TGTGCCAGCACCCCCTCGGGGGCAGATACGCAGTATTTT
TRBJ1-3	.	TRBV9	.	CASSSTARVLNGNTIYF	TGTGCCAGCAGCTCCACGGCGAGGGTTTTGAATGGAAACACCATATATTTT
TRBJ2-2	.	TRBV18	.	CASSRSVGAVNTGELFF	TGTGCCAGCTCTCGAAGTGTAGGGGCAGTGAACACCGGGGAGCTGTTTTTT
TRBJ2-3	few	TRBV5-8	.	CASSLGRSSTDTQYF	TGTGCCAGCAGCTTGGGCAGATCTAGCACAGATACGCAGTATTTT
TRBJ2-3	few	TRBV7-3	TRBD2	CASSPTLTSGGGTDTQYF	TGTGCCAGCAGCCCTACCTTGACTAGCGGGGGCGGCACAGATACGCAGTATTTT
TRBJ1-1	.	TRBV19	.	CASSAGEAFF	TGTGCCAGTAGTGCCGGGGAAGCTTTCTTT
TRBJ2-7	.	TRBV27	.	CASSLSGQFYEQYF	TGTGCCAGCAGTTTATCGGGCCAATTCTACGAGCAGTACTTC
TRBJ2-7	.	TRBV6-6	.	CASSQPSGDEQYF	TGTGCCAGCAGTCAGCCTTCAGGGGACGAGCAGTACTTC
TRBJ1-3	.	TRBV25-1	TRBD1	CASSYGTGEFSSGNTIYF	TGTGCCAGCAGTTACGGGACAGGGGAATTCAGCTCTGGAAACACCATATATTTT
TRBJ1-1	.	TRBV30	.	CAWTQGLKNTEAFF	TGTGCCTGGACCCAAGGACTGAAGAACACTGAAGCTTTCTTT
TRBJ2-7	.	TRBV5-8	TRBD1	CASSLGDRGFYEQYF	TGCGCCAGCAGCTTGGGAGACAGGGGTTTCTACGAGCAGTACTTC
TRBJ1-6	.	TRBV14	.	CASSQLRGSGSPLHF	TGTGCCAGCAGCCAACTTCGAGGGTCAGGCTCACCCCTCCACTTT
TRBJ1-4	few	TRBV4-2	.	CASSPGQEVEKLFF	TGTGCCAGCAGCCCCGGACAAGAAGTAGAAAAACTGTTTTTT
TRBJ2-1	.	TRBV6-6	TRBD2	CASSGLAGDYNEQFF	TGTGCCAGCAGTGGACTAGCGGGGGACTACAATGAGCAGTTCTTC
TRBJ1-6	.	TRBV11-2	.	CASSLDGNSPLHF	TGTGCCAGCAGCTTAGACGGGAATTCACCCCTCCACTTT
TRBJ1-1	.	TRBV9	TRBD1	CASSVGTANTEAFF	TGTGCCAGCAGCGTTGGGACAGCGAACACTGAAGCTTTCTTT
TRBJ1-2	.	TRBV9	TRBD1	CASSVAEGGASNYGYTF	TGTGCCAGCAGCGTAGCGGAAGGGGGCGCGTCTAACTATGGCTACACCTTC
TRBJ2-3	few	TRBV19	TRBD2	CASSGETSGGTDTQYF	TGTGCCAGTAGTGGGGAGACTAGCGGGGGCACAGATACGCAGTATTTT
TRBJ2-3	.	TRBV18	TRBD1	CASSTTGGGLDTQYF	TGTGCCAGCTCAACTACAGGGGGCGGGCTGGATACGCAGTATTTT
TRBJ2-1	.	TRBV6-1	TRBD2	CASSESGGTYNEQFF	TGTGCCAGCAGTGAATCGGGGGGGACTTACAATGAGCAGTTCTTC
TRBJ2-1	.	TRBV9	.	CASSDSSYNEQFF	TGTGCCAGCAGCGATAGCTCCTACAATGAGCAGTTCTTC
TRBJ1-5	few	TRBV28	.	CASRGGYQPQHF	TGTGCCAGCCGAGGTGGGTATCAGCCCCAGCATTTT
TRBJ2-3	few	TRBV7-2	.	CASSLEQGMGDTQYF	TGTGCCAGCAGCTTAGAACAGGGAATGGGAGATACGCAGTATTTT
TRBJ1-2	.	TRBV5-1	.	CASSLWGRDDYGYTF	TGCGCCAGCAGCTTGTGGGGCAGGGATGACTATGGCTACACCTTC
TRBJ2-7	once	TRBV6-1	TRBD1	CASNFGTGARYEQYF	TGTGCCAGCAACTTCGGGACAGGGGCTCGCTACGAGCAGTACTTC
TRBJ2-7	.	TRBV21-1	.	CASSKIGLWVRYEQYF	TGTGCCAGCAGCAAAATCGGCCTTTGGGTGCGGTACGAGCAGTACTTC
TRBJ1-1	.	TRBV9	.	CASSLRQNTEAFF	TGTGCCAGCAGCTTAAGACAGAACACTGAAGCTTTCTTT
TRBJ1-1	.	TRBV7-2	TRBD1	CASSPYRGRVNTEAFF	TGTGCCAGCAGCCCATACAGGGGGAGGGTGAACACTGAAGCTTTCTTT
TRBJ1-1	.	TRBV4-1	.	CASSQEARLKNTEAFF	TGCGCCAGCAGCCAAGAAGCCCGTCTGAAGAACACTGAAGCTTTCTTT
TRBJ2-1	few	TRBV14	.	CASSLHGQLNEQFF	TGTGCCAGCAGCTTACACGGACAGCTCAATGAGCAGTTCTTC